This TCR beta chain was captured by sequencing in a study of blood T cell repertoires in COVID-19. Study information: The United States, Italy and Spain supplied acute and convalescent COVID-19 samples.

This clone has a single count. Sequencing used immunoSEQ multiplex PCR; TCRdb keeps in-frame clones, though not all of them. The data contain a few hundred thousand clones, 88% of them singletons. The V end was cut by 2 bases, the J end by 7 bases, with 17 bases between. Germline V gene lookup returns CDR1 SEHNR and CDR2 FQNEAQ (reference sequence). This CDR3 region has 15 residues. Sequencing used peripheral blood. The chain carries TRBV7-9 and TRBJ1-1; maybe TRBD1 (5 bases). This TCR was sampled from a man between 60 and 75 years old who had recovered from COVID-19. This chain's CDR3 is CASSLRAGPESEAFF. CDR3 in DNA: TGTGCCAGCAGCTTAAGGGCAGGGCCGGAAAGTGAAGCTTTCTTT.